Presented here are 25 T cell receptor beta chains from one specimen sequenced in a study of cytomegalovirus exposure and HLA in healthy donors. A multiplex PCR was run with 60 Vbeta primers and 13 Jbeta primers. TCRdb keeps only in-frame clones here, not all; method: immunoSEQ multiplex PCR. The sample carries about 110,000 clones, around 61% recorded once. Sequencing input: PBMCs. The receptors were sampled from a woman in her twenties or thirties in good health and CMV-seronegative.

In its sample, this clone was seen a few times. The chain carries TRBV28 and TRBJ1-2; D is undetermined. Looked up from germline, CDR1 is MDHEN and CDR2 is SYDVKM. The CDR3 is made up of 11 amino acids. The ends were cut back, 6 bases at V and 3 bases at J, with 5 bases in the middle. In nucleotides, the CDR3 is TGTGCCAGCAGCCAGGACTATGGCTACACCTTC. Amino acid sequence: CASSQDYGYTF.

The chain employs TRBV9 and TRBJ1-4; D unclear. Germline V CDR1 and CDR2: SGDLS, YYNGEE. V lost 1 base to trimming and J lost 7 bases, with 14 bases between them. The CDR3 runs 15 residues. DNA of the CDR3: TGTGCCAGCAGCGTATCTGGAGGGTTTGGTGAAAAACTGTTTTTT. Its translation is CASSVSGGFGEKLFF.

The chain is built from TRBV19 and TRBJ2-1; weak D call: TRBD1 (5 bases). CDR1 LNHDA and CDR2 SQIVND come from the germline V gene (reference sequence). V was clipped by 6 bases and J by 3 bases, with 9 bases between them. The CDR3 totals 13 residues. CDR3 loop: CASRRQRYNEQFF. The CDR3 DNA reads TGTGCCAGTAGAAGACAGCGCTACAATGAGCAGTTCTTC.

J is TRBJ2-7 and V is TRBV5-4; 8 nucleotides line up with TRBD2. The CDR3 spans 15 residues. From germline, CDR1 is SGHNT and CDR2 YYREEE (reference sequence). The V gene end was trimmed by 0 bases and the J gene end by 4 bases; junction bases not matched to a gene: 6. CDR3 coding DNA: TGTGCCAGCAGCTTGGTGGCTAGCGGGCAGTACGAGCAGTACTTC. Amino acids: CASSLVASGQYEQYF.

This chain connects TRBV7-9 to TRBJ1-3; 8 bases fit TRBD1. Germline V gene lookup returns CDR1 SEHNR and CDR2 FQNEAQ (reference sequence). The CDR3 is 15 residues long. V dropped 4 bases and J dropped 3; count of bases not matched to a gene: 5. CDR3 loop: CASSSGTGSGNTIYF. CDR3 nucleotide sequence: TGTGCCAGCAGCTCCGGGACAGGTAGTGGAAACACCATATATTTT. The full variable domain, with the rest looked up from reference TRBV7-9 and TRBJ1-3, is DTGVSQNPRHKITKRGQNVTFRCDPISEHNRLYWYRQTLGQGPEFLTYFQNEAQLEKSRLLSDRFSAERPKGSFSTLEIQRTEQGDSAMYLCASSSGTGSGNTIYFGEGSWLTVV.

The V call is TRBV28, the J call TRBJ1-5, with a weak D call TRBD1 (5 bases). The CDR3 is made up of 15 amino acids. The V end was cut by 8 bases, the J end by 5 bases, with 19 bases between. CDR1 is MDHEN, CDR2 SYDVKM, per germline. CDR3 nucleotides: TGTGCCAGCCAACCCCCGGACACGATTTATCAGCCCCAGCATTTT. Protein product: CASQPPDTIYQPQHF.

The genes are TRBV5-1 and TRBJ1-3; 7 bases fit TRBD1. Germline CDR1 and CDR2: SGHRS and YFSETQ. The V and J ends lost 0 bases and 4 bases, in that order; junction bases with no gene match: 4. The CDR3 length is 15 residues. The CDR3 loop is CASSLEGTAGNTIYF. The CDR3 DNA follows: TGCGCCAGCAGCTTGGAGGGGACAGCGGGAAACACCATATATTTT.

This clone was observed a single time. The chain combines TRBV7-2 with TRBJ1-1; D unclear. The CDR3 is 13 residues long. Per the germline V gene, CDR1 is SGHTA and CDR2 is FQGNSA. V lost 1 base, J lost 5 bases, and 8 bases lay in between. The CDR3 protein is CASSLVGRTEAFF. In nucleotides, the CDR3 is TGTGCCAGCAGCTTAGTAGGGAGGACTGAAGCTTTCTTT.

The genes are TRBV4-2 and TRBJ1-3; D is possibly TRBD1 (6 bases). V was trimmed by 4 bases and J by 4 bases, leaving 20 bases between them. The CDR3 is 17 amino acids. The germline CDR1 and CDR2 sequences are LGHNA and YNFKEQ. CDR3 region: CASSPISAGEAGNTIYF. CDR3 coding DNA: TGTGCCAGCAGCCCCATATCAGCAGGGGAAGCGGGAAACACCATATATTTT.

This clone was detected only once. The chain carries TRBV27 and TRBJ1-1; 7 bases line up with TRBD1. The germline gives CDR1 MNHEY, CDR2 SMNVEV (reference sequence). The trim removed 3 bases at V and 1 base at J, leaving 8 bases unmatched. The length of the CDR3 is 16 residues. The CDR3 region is CASSFLIGQENTEAFF. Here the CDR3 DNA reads TGTGCCAGCAGTTTTCTAATTGGACAGGAGAACACTGAAGCTTTCTTT.

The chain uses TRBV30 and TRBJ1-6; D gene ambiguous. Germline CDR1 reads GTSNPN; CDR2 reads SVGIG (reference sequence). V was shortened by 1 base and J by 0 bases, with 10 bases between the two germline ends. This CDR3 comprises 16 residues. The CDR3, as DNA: TGTGCCTGGAGTGCCCACAGAAGCTCCTATAATTCACCCCTCCACTTT. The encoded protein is CAWSAHRSSYNSPLHF.

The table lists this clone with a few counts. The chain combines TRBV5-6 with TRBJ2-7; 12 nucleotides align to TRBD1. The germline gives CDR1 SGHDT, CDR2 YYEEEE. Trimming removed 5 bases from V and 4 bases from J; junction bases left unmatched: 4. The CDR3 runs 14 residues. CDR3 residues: CASRGQGAPYEQYF. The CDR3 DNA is TGTGCCAGCAGGGGACAGGGGGCGCCGTACGAGCAGTACTTC.

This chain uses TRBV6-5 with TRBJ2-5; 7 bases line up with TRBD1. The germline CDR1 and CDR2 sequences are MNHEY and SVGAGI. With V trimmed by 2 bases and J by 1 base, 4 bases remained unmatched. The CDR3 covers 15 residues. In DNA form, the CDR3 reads TGTGCCAGCAGTTACCGGACAGGACTCCAAGAGACCCAGTACTTC. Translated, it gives CASSYRTGLQETQYF.

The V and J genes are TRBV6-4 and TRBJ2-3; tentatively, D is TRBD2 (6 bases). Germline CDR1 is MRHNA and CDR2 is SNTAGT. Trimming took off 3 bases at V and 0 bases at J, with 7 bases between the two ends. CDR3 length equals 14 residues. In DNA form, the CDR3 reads TGTGCCAGCAGTGAAAGCGGGAGCACAGATACGCAGTATTTT. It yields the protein CASSESGSTDTQYF.

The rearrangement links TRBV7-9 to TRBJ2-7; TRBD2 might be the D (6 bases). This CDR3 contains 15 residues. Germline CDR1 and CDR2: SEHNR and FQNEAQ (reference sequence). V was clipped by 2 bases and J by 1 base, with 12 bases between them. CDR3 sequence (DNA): TGTGCCAGCAGCTTATCGGGAGCTCGGTCCTACGAGCAGTACTTC. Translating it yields CASSLSGARSYEQYF. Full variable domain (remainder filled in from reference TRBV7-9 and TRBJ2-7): DTGVSQNPRHKITKRGQNVTFRCDPISEHNRLYWYRQTLGQGPEFLTYFQNEAQLEKSRLLSDRFSAERPKGSFSTLEIQRTEQGDSAMYLCASSLSGARSYEQYFGPGTRLTVT.

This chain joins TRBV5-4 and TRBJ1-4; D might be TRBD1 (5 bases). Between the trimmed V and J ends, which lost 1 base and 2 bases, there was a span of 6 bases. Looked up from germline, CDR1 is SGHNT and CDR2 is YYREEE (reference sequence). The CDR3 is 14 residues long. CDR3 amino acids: CASSLKGTNEKLFF. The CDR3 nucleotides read TGTGCCAGCAGCTTGAAGGGGACTAATGAAAAACTGTTTTTT.

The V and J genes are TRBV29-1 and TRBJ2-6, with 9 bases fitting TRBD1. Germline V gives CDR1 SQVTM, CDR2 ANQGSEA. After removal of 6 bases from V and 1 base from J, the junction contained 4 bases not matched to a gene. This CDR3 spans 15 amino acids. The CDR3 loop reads CSVFGTGSGANVLTF. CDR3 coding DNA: TGCAGCGTGTTTGGGACAGGGTCTGGGGCCAACGTCCTGACTTTC.

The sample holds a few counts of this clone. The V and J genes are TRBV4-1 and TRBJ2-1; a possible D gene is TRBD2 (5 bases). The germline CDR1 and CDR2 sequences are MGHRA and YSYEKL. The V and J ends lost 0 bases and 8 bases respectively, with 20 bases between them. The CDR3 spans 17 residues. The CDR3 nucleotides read TGCGCCAGCAGCCAAGATCCGCCGGGGTGGAAGCCCCATGAGCAGTTCTTC. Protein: CASSQDPPGWKPHEQFF.

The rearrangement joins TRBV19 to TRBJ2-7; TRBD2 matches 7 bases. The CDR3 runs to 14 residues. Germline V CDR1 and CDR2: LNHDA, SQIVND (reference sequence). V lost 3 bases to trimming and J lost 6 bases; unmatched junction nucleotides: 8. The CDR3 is CASSIFAGAGEQYF. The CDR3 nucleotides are TGTGCCAGTAGTATTTTCGCGGGAGCGGGCGAGCAGTACTTC.

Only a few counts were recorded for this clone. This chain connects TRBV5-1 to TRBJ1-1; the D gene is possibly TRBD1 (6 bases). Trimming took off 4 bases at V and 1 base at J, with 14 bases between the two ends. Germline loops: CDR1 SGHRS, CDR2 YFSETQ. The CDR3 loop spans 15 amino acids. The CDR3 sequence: CASSLQTGENTEAFF. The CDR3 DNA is TGCGCCAGCAGCCTGCAGACAGGAGAGAACACTGAAGCTTTCTTT.

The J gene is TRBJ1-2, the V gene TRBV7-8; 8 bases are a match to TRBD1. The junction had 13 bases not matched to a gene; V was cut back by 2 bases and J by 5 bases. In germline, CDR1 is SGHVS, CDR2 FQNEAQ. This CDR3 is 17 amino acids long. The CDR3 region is CASSLSSGGLSPYGYTF. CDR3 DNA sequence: TGTGCCAGCAGCTTATCCTCAGGGGGCCTTTCTCCTTATGGCTACACCTTC.

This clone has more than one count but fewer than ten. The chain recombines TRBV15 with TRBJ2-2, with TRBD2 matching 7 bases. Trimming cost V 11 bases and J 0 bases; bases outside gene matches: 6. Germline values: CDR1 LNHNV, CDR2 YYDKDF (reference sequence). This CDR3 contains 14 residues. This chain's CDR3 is CAVQSGANTGELFF. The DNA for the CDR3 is TGTGCCGTCCAAAGCGGGGCGAACACCGGGGAGCTGTTTTTT.

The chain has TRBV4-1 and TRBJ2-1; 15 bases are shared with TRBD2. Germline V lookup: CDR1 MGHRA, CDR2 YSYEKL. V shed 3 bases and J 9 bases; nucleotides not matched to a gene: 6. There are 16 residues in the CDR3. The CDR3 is CASSHEGLAGGSEQFF. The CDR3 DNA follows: TGCGCCAGCAGCCATGAGGGACTAGCGGGAGGCTCTGAGCAGTTCTTC.

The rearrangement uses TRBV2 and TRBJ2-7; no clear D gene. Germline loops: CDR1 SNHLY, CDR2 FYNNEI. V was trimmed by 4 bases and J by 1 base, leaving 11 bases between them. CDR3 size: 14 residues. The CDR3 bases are TGTGCCAGCAGTGTCCGGAGTTCTTCCTACGAGCAGTACTTC. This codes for CASSVRSSSYEQYF.

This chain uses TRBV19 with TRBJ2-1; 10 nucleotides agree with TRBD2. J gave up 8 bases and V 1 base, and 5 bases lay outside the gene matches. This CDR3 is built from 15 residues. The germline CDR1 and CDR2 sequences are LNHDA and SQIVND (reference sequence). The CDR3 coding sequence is TGTGCCAGTAGTATAGGGGGACTAGCGTTGGATGAGCAGTTCTTC. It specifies CASSIGGLALDEQFF.